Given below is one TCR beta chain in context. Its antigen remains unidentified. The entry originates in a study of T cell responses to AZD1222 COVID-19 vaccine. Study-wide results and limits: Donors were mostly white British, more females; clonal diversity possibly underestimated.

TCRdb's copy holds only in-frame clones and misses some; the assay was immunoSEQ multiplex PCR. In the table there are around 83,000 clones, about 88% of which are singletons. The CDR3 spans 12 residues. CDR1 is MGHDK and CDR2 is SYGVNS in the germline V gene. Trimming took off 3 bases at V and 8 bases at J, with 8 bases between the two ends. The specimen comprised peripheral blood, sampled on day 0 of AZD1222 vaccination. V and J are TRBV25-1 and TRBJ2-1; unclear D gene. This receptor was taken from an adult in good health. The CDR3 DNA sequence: TGTGCCAGCAGTGAGTTTATGGATGAGCAGTTCTTC. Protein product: CASSEFMDEQFF.